Below are 11 T cell receptor beta chains sequenced from a single sample in a study of brain T cells in children with intractable seizures. Time point: blood from clinic visit 5 months post-surgery; TSC patient then seizure free. TCRdb's copy holds only in-frame clones and misses some; the assay was immunoSEQ multiplex PCR. The data hold about 340,000 clones, with over 90% observed a single time. Source: peripheral blood, taken around 5 months after surgery. Receptors were obtained from a boy in the first two years of life with tuberous sclerosis and intractable seizures.

V usage is TRBV11-2 and J usage is TRBJ2-2; D call uncertain. Trimming stripped 5 bases from V and 0 bases from J, with 13 bases between. Germline CDR1 reads SGHAT; CDR2 reads FQNNGV. There are 16 residues in the CDR3. The CDR3 sequence: CASSLLPDSNTGELFF. The CDR3, as DNA: TGTGCCAGCAGCCTACTGCCGGATTCGAACACCGGGGAGCTGTTTTTT.

CDR3 sequence: CASSLGGWNTEAFF. CDR3 coding DNA: TGTGCCAGCAGTTTGGGAGGATGGAACACTGAAGCTTTCTTT. The chain couples TRBV28 to TRBJ1-1; D unresolved. Germline lookup yields CDR1 MDHEN and CDR2 SYDVKM. The germline V and J ends were trimmed by 3 bases and 1 base, with 9 bases remaining between them. The CDR3 totals 14 residues.

The V gene is TRBV27, the J gene TRBJ2-1; unclear D gene. Per germline, CDR1 MNHEY and CDR2 SMNVEV (reference sequence). V lost 7 bases, J lost 0 bases, and 10 bases lay in between. This CDR3 comprises 14 residues. The CDR3 DNA reads TGTGCCAGCACTTCCGTAAGCTCCTACAATGAGCAGTTCTTC. Translated, it gives CASTSVSSYNEQFF.

The rearrangement links TRBV4-1 to TRBJ2-4, with a tentative D call TRBD1 (6 bases). CDR1 and CDR2 (germline): MGHRA, YSYEKL. Trimming took off 0 bases at V and 9 bases at J, with 12 bases between the two ends. The CDR3 length is 14 residues. The chain's CDR3 is CASSQEVQGAIQYF. In DNA form, the CDR3 reads TGCGCCAGCAGCCAAGAGGTACAGGGAGCCATTCAGTACTTC.

The CDR3 loop is CASSEFQGGSYNEQFF. CDR3 DNA sequence: TGTGCCAGCAGTGAATTTCAAGGTGGCTCCTACAATGAGCAGTTCTTC. This chain connects TRBV2 to TRBJ2-1; no definite D call. With 2 bases removed from V and 0 bases from J, the gap between germline ends came to 11 bases. The CDR3 is 16 residues long. Germline CDR1 is SNHLY and CDR2 is FYNNEI.

The chain carries TRBV27 and TRBJ1-2; 7 bases line up with TRBD1. This CDR3 is built from 15 residues. V was pared by 6 bases and J by 4 bases, with 11 bases of the junction left unmatched. Germline-derived CDR1 and CDR2 are MNHEY and SMNVEV (reference sequence). The CDR3 protein is CASRVGQSLGYGYTF. The CDR3 DNA reads TGTGCCAGCAGAGTGGGACAGTCTCTTGGCTATGGCTACACCTTC.

The rearrangement links TRBV29-1 to TRBJ2-3; D ambiguous. Germline values: CDR1 SQVTM, CDR2 ANQGSEA. V lost 7 bases, J lost 5 bases, and 10 bases lay in between. This CDR3 has 11 amino acids. The CDR3 bases are TGCAGCGATGGGCCGGGAGATACGCAGTATTTT. Translated: CSDGPGDTQYF.

The V and J genes are TRBV5-1 and TRBJ1-2; D perhaps matches TRBD1 (5 bases). Deletions cut 4 bases from V and 8 bases from J, with 21 bases between. CDR3 length: 15 residues. CDR1 and CDR2 (germline): SGHRS, YFSETQ. In nucleotides, the CDR3 is TGCGCCAGCAGCGGCGGGGGGGAACTCGTGGAGGGCTACACCTTC. It yields the protein CASSGGGELVEGYTF.

J is TRBJ1-6 and V is TRBV2; 7 bases are a match to TRBD1. The J segment lost 6 bases and the V segment lost 8 bases, leaving 1 base of the junction unmatched. Germline V gene lookup returns CDR1 SNHLY and CDR2 FYNNEI. The length of the CDR3 is 12 residues. DNA for the CDR3: TGTGCCAGCCGGGACAGTAATTCACCCCTCCACTTT. Translating it yields CASRDSNSPLHF.

The J gene is TRBJ2-3, the V gene TRBV7-9, with a weak D call TRBD2 (6 bases). In germline, CDR1 is SEHNR, CDR2 FQNEAQ (reference sequence). V was trimmed by 5 bases and J by 11 bases, leaving 11 bases between them. The CDR3 has 11 amino acids. CDR3 amino acids: CASSPTGEQYF. Here the CDR3 DNA reads TGTGCCAGCAGCCCGACGGGGGAGCAGTATTTT.

The chain is built from TRBV6-2 or TRBV6-3 and TRBJ2-6; D ambiguous. This CDR3 is 14 amino acids long. Trimming shortened V by 2 bases and J by 0 bases, and 2 bases separated the two germline ends. Per germline, CDR1 MNHEY and CDR2 SVGEGT. The CDR3 spells CASSYSSGANVLTF. The CDR3 bases are TGTGCCAGCAGTTACAGCTCTGGGGCCAACGTCCTGACTTTC.